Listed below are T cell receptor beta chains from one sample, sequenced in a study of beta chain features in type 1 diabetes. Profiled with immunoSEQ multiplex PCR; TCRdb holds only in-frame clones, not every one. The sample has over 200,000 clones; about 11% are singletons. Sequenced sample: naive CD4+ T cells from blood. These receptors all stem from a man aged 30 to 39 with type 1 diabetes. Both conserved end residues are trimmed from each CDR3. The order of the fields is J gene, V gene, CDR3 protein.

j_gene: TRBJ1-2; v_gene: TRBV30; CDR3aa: AWSEQGSGYT
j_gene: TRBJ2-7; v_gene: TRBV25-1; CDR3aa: ASRASGSSYEQY
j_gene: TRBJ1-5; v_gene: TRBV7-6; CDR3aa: ASSPGTGLDQPQH
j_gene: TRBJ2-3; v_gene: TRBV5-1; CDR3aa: ASSLAPGGTDTQY
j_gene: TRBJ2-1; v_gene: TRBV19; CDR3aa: ASRRDRGFYNEQF
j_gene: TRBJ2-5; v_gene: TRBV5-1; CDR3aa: ASSLQETQY
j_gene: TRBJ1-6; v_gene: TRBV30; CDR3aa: AWSGGGRSFGSPLH
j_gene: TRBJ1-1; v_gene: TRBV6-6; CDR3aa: ASSYSREEAF
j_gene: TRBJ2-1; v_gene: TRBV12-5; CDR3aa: ASGLVMGLAVYNEQF
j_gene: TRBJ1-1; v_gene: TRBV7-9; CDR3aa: ASSFPGQGKTEAF
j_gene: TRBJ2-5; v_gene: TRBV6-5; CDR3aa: ASSYSRGQVIN
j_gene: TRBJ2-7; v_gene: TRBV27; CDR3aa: ASSLSDSPSSYEQY
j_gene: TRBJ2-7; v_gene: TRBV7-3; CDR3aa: ASSPGTASYYEQY
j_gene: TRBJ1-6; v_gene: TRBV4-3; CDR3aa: ASSHDVTRDSPLH
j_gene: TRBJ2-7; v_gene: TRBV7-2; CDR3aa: ASSLRGGESYEQY
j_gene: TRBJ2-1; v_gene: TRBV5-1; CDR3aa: ASSLTSSSYNEQF
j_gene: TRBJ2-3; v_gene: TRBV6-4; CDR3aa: ASSAQGLTNTDTQY
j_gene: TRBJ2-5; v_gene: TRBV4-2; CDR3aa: ASSQRPGTSEGQETQY
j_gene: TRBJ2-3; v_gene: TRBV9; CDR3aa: ASSAGTSGGVDTQY
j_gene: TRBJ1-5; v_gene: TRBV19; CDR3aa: ASSIGGQGRQPQH
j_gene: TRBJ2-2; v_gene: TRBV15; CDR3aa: ATSRDRRGGPGELF
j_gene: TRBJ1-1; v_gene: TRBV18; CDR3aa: ASSRETVEAF
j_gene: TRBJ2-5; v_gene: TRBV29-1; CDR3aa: SVDSGGAIRETQY
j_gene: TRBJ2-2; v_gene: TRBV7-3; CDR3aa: ASSLINTGELF
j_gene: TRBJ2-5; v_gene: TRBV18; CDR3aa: ASSPGSQETQY
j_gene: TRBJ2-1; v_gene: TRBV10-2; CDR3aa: ASSESEVAGIYNEQF
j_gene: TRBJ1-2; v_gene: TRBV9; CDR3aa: ASSSAPGQGGYGYT
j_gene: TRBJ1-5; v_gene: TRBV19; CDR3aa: ASSISGGNQPQH
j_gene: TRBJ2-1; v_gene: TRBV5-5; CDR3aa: ASSPQYNEQF
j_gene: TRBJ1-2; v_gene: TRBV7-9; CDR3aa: ASSLGQGASGYT
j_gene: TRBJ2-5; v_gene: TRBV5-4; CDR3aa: ASSYRETQY
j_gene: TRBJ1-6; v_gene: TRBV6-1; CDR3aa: ASRGTADSPLH
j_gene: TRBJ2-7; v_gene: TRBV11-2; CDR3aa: ASSSLSGSYEQY
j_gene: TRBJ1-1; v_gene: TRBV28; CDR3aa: ASSLMNTEAF
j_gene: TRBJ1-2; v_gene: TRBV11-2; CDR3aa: ASSLRTEGYGYT
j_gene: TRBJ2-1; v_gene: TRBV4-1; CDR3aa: ASSLTDSYNEQF
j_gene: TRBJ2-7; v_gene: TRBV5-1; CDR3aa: ASSLSQGEEQY
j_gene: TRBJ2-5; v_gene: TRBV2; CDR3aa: ASTQLGGTQY
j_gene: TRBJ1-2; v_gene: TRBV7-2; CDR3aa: ASSLAGGTGGYT
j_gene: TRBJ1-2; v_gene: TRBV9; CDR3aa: ASSVGGGGDYGYT
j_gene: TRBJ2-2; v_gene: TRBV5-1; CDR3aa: ASGLTGNTGELF
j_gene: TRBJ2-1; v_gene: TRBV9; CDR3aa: ASSLGQGSSYNEQF
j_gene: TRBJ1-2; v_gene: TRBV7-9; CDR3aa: ASSAGTAYGYT
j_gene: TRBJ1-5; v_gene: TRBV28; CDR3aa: ASSEGQGNQPQH
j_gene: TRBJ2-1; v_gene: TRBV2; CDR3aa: ASGDTGTGEQF
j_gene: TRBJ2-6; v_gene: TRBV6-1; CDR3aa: ASSVQGTGANVLT
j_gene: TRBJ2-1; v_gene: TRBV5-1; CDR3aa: ASSLAVSYNEQF
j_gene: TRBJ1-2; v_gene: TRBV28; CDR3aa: ASSYLYGYT
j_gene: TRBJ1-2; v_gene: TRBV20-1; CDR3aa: SARDMRGYT
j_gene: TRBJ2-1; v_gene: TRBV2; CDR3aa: ASSPSGMGPESYNEQF
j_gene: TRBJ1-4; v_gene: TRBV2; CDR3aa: ASSANRGKLF